This T cell receptor (beta chain) emerged from a study of tumor and adjacent non-tumor tissue in lung cancer. This CDR3 has 13 residues. V dropped 3 bases and J dropped 7 bases, with 12 bases sitting between them. Per the germline V gene, CDR1 is MDHEN and CDR2 is SYDVKM. Three rounds of nested PCR, following a modified ARM-PCR protocol, produced the TCRbeta library. TCRdb re-called the multiplex PCR reads with MiXCR, one entry per CDR3 protein. The table lists under 95,000 distinct CDR3 sequences, about four fifths of them singletons. No cell sorting was done before RNA was extracted from the tissue. The normal lung tissue was taken more than 3 cm from the tumor edge. Worth noting for this clonotype: A single base separates this from a much larger clone, so it may be a read error.

The sequence derives from a man aged 55 to 69 with non-small cell lung cancer. The chain joins TRBV28 to TRBJ1-1, with no clear D. The sequencing sample was made of distant non-tumor lung tissue. The chain's CDR3 is CASSFPNEGEAFF. In DNA form, the CDR3 reads TGTGCCAGCAGTTTCCCCAACGAGGGTGAAGCTTTCTTT.